This T cell receptor beta chain was identified in a study of blood T cells in healthy people across ages (dated by TCRdb to 2013 to 2016). The study in broad terms: In model experiments, template switching captured about one uniquely barcoded TCR beta cDNA molecule for every two T cells. Donors were grouped into four age groups: young (average roughly 17 years), middle-aged (around 39), aged (approximately 58) and long-lived (about 89). To avoid experimental bias, donors of different ages were spread randomly across the sequencing lanes. Using deep sequencing normalized with unique cDNA molecular identifiers, the study measured how TCR beta repertoire diversity changes with age. Using the same blood draw, the study looked at two additional independent replicas of 1 million unique cDNA reads for two donors, one aged 18 to 29 and the other aged 80 or older.

Preparation of the library involved 5' RACE. This sample was sequenced with an Illumina HiSeq 2500. A second PCR of roughly 7 to 12 cycles was run with a J-beta primer mix and a sample-barcoded 5' primer. A template-switch 5' adaptor carrying 12 random nucleotides introduced a unique molecular identifier onto each TCR beta cDNA molecule. Each sample yielded at least 3 million CDR3-containing paired-end reads. First-strand cDNA was synthesized from all RNA with the Mint cDNA synthesis kit, primed by a TRBC-specific oligonucleotide. All cDNA was treated with uracil-DNA glycosylase and then went through a first 18-cycle PCR with the universal primers M1SS and BC2_uni_R. The authors processed their data as follows. Each sample was normalized by randomly selecting 1 million high-quality reads, each carrying a distinct molecular identifier. Reads with shared molecular identifiers were discarded instead of being binned into consensus sequences. MiTCR, run with a Q25 quality threshold and the strictest error-elimination algorithm, handled CDR3 identification, clonotype clustering and error correction. A nonparametric unseen species model with Euler transformation was used to estimate a lower bound on total TCR beta diversity. TCRdb trimmed the raw reads at Q25, called clones with MiXCR and kept productive beta chains. Entries are consolidated by CDR3 protein sequence, retaining the most common genes and DNA. TCRdb's processing, not the authors' own work, is the source of the V and J calls. The sample table shows about 940,000 distinct CDR3 sequences, and 40% to 60% are seen once. The leading ten clones occupy 13% of the sample.

The roughly 39 donors, aged 6 to 90 years, were systemically healthy Caucasian individuals from Russia. Approximately 9.3 milliliters of peripheral blood were collected from each donor into EDTA-treated Vacutainer tubes. PBMCs were isolated by Ficoll-Paque density-gradient centrifugation, with at least 6.5 million obtained per sample. Total RNA, at least 6 micrograms per sample, was extracted from PBMCs with Trizol reagent. The percentages of naive CD45RAhigh/CD27high T cells were determined by flow cytometry on a PBMC aliquot from every donor. Findings and caveats that apply to the study as a whole: The CMV infection status of donors was not known, potentially confounding age-related changes in expanded clonotypes. As age increased, observed TCR beta diversity per million T cells dropped in a roughly linear way, and a significant reduction was already evident by age 40. Compared with the aged group, the long-lived group had more naive CD4+ T cells, fewer expanded clones and increased TCR diversity, suggesting age selection. The percentage of naive T cells measured by flow cytometry correlated strongly with observed TCR beta diversity. Because profiling used bulk unsorted PBMCs, naive and antigen-experienced compartments could not be compared conclusively. Estimates of total diversity based on one million sequenced T cells were considered lower bounds and underestimates.

This clonotype was picked up one time. The clone's antigen remains unknown. Per-base quality was not reported, and no clone a single base away is much larger than it. Source material: blood. This clonotype was sampled from a man aged 25-40 years in good health.

CDR3 reads: CASSATWTTEAFF. The DNA reads TGTGCCAGCAGCGCCACGTGGACCACTGAAGCTTTCTTT. This sequence uses TRBV5-6 and TRBJ1-1; no D gene call is confident. CDR1 SGHDT and CDR2 YYEEEE are derived from the germline V gene. Trimming costs V 4 bases and J 4 bases, and their ends lie 11 bases apart. The CDR3 runs 13 residues from the cysteine to the phenylalanine. Kept here is only the CDR3 DNA, which spans 39 bases and is read in frame from base 1. The variable domain in full, with residues beyond the CDR3 obtained from the reference TRBV5-6 and TRBJ1-1 genes, is DAGVTQSPTHLIKTRGQQVTLRCSPKSGHDTVSWYQQALGQGPQFIFQYYEEEERQRGNFPDRFSGHQFPNYSSELNVNALLLGDSALYLCASSATWTTEAFFGQGTRLTVV.